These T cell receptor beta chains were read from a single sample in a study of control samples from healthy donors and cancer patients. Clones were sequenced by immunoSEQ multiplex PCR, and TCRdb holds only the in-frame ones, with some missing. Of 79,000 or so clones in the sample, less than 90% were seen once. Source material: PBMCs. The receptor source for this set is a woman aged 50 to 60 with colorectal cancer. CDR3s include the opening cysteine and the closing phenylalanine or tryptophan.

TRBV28 CASRVEGINYGYTF
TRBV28 CASSPWDRPRLTGANVLTF
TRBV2 CASSEGLRRGTRKDGYTF
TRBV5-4 CASSLVAGGSTDTQYF
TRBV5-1 CASSLGGELNQETQYF
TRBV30 CAWRGGARDKTEAFF
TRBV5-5 CASSLASGEDNSPLHF
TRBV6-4 CASSDSSGGATDTQYF
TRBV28 CASSSPGHNTEAFF
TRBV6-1 CASSEGDYDGELFF
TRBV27 CASSSTGHKVAFF
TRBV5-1 CASSGHRQWEQFF
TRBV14 CASSQDLGGIGYGYTF
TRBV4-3 CASSPSPTSTDTQYF
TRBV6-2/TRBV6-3 CASSYSIGRTSYNEQFF
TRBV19 CASRELAGLYNEQFF
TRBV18 CASLKGETQYF
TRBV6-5 CASSYGVSSGNIQYF
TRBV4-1 CASSQEGLARGNTIYF
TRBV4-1 CASSQDPGGPGANVLTF
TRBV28 CASSSPGPLSDNGYTF
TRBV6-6 CASSYLDREPPEAFF
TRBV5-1 CASSSQASGYTGELFF
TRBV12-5 CASGQGTVGHEAFF
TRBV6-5 CASSYSGGPTDTQYF
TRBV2 CASSEQGNYGYTF
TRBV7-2 CASSLDRAETQYF
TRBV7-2 CASSLGQGHQPQHF
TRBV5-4 CASSLSGGLKETQYF